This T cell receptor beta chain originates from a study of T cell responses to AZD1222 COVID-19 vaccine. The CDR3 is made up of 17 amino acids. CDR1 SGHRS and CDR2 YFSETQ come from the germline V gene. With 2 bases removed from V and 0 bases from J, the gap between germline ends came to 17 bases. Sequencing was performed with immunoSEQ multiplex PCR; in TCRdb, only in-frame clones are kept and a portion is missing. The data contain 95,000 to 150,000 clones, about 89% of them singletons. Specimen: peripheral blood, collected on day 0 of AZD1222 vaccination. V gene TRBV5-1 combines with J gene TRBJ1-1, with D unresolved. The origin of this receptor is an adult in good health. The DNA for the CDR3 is TGCGCCAGCAGCTTCTCTGGACGGAGTCCCTTGAACACTGAAGCTTTCTTT. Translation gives CASSFSGRSPLNTEAFF.